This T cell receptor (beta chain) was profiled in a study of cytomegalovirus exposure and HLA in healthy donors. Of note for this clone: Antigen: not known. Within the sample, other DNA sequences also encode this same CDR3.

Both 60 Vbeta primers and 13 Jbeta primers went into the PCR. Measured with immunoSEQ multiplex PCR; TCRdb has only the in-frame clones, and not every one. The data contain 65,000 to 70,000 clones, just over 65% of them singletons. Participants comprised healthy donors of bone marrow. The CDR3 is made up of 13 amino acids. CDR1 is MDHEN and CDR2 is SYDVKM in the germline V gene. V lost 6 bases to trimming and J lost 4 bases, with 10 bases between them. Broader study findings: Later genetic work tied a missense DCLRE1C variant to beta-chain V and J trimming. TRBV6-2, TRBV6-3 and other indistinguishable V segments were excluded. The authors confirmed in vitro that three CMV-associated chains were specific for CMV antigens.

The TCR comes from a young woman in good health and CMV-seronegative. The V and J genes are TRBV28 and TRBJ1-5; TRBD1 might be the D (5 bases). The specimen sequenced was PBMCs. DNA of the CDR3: TGTGCCAGCAGCACACAGGCGAATCAGCCCCAGCATTTT. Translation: CASSTQANQPQHF.